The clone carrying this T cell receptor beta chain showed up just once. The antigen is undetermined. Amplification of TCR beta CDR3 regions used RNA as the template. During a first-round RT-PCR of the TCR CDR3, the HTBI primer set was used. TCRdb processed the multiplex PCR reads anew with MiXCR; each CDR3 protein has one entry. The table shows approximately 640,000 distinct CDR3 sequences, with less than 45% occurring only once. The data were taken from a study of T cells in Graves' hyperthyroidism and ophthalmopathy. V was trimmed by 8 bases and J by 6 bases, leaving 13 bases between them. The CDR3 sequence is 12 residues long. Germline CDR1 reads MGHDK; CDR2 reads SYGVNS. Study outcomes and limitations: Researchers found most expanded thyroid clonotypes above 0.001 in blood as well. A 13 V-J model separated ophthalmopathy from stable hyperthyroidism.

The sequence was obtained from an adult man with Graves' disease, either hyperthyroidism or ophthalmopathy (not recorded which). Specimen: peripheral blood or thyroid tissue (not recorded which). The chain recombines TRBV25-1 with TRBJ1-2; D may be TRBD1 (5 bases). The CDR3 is CASRGEGHGYTF. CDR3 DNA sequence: TGTGCCAGCCGGGGGGAAGGACATGGCTACACCTTC.